This passage covers 25 T cell receptor beta chains from one sample sequenced in a study of blood T cell repertoires in COVID-19. Only in-frame clones appear in the TCRdb table, and some are missing; sequencing was by immunoSEQ multiplex PCR. The table shows under 40,000 clones, with about 80% occurring only once. Sequencing input: peripheral blood. Receptors were obtained from a woman between 65 and 79 years old with acute or convalescent COVID-19.

This chain connects TRBV19 to TRBJ2-2, with a weak D call TRBD2 (5 bases). The CDR3 extends over 12 amino acids. Germline-derived CDR1 and CDR2 are LNHDA and SQIVND (reference sequence). V was shortened by 6 bases and J by 4 bases, with 6 bases between the two germline ends. CDR3 loop: CASRDSTGELFF. As DNA, the CDR3 is TGTGCCAGTAGGGACTCCACCGGGGAGCTGTTTTTT.

J is TRBJ1-1 and V is TRBV5-6, with D maybe TRBD1 (5 bases). Trimming took 3 bases from V and 5 from J, leaving 11 bases between them. This CDR3 contains 13 residues. Germline-derived CDR1 and CDR2 are SGHDT and YYEEEE. CDR3 sequence: CASSSRVGTEAFF. The CDR3 nucleotides are TGTGCCAGCAGCTCCAGGGTGGGGACTGAAGCTTTCTTT.

V and J are TRBV25-1 and TRBJ2-3; D might be TRBD1 (7 bases). The germline V and J ends were trimmed by 3 bases and 1 base, with 11 bases remaining between them. This CDR3 has 15 residues. Germline V CDR1 and CDR2: MGHDK, SYGVNS. The CDR3 bases are TGTGCCAGCAGTGAGGAGGGGGCTGGCACAGATACGCAGTATTTT. This gives the protein CASSEEGAGTDTQYF.

The chain links TRBV29-1 to TRBJ1-1; TRBD1 might be the D (5 bases). V was clipped by 8 bases and J by 6 bases, with 19 bases between them. This CDR3 is built from 13 residues. Germline V gene data show CDR1 as SQVTM and CDR2 as ANQGSEA. The CDR3 DNA follows: TGCAGCCCCGGACGGGGGGGGAAGCCTGAAGCTTTCTTT. It specifies CSPGRGGKPEAFF.

The J gene is TRBJ2-5, the V gene TRBV13; 9 bases are shared with TRBD2. This CDR3 has 17 residues. V lost 5 bases to trimming and J lost 5 bases; unmatched junction nucleotides: 15. Germline CDR1 reads PRHDT; CDR2 reads FYEKMQ (reference sequence). This CDR3 reads CASSPGLAGQGEETQYF. The DNA of the CDR3 is TGTGCCAGCAGCCCCGGGCTAGCGGGGCAGGGGGAGGAGACCCAGTACTTC.

The rearrangement links TRBV2 to TRBJ2-5; maybe TRBD2 (6 bases). Trimming left V 3 bases short and J 7 bases short, with 12 bases between. Germline CDR1 is SNHLY and CDR2 is FYNNEI. The CDR3 has 13 amino acids. The CDR3 sequence: CASSDGLGGTQYF. The CDR3 coding sequence is TGTGCCAGCAGTGACGGTCTCGGGGGGACCCAGTACTTC.

This clone was counted only a few times. The gene calls are TRBV7-8 and TRBJ2-7, with TRBD2 matching 10 bases. CDR1 and CDR2 (germline): SGHVS, FQNEAQ. CDR3 length: 15 amino acids. Unmatched junction bases numbered 7, after V lost 5 bases and J lost 3 bases. The CDR3 is CASSPRSGGFYEQYF. The CDR3 DNA reads TGTGCCAGCAGCCCCCGTAGCGGGGGGTTCTACGAGCAGTACTTC.

The chain is built from TRBV7-8 and TRBJ1-2; TRBD1 is a possible D gene (5 bases). Germline CDR1 reads SGHVS; CDR2 reads FQNEAQ. Trimming shortened V by 1 base and J by 6 bases, and 12 bases separated the two germline ends. The CDR3 extends over 14 amino acids. CDR3: CASSLEGSFHGYTF. CDR3 in DNA: TGTGCCAGCAGCTTAGAGGGGTCCTTCCATGGCTACACCTTC.

The chain joins TRBV5-6 to TRBJ2-1, with 10 bases lining up with TRBD1. The CDR3 loop spans 16 amino acids. CDR1 is SGHDT and CDR2 is YYEEEE in the germline V gene. The trim removed 3 bases at V and 0 bases at J, leaving 3 bases unmatched. The chain's CDR3 is CASSWTGGSSYNEQFF. The CDR3 DNA is TGTGCCAGCAGCTGGACAGGGGGAAGCTCCTACAATGAGCAGTTCTTC.

The J gene is TRBJ2-1, the V gene TRBV2, with D possibly TRBD1 on 5 matching bases. Germline V gene sequence: CDR1 SNHLY, CDR2 FYNNEI. The V end was cut by 5 bases, the J end by 7 bases, with 18 bases between. The CDR3 covers 15 residues. The CDR3 DNA follows: TGTGCCAGCAGTTTCGACAGCCCAGGGTATAATGAGCAGTTCTTC. This codes for CASSFDSPGYNEQFF. The complete variable domain, with remaining parts taken from reference TRBV2 and TRBJ2-1, reads EPEVTQTPSHQVTQMGQEVILRCVPISNHLYFYWYRQILGQKVEFLVSFYNNEISEKSEIFDDQFSVERPDGSNFTLKIRSTKLEDSAMYFCASSFDSPGYNEQFFGPGTRLTVL.

The rearrangement uses TRBV19 and TRBJ1-6; 7 nucleotides line up with TRBD1. This CDR3 region has 15 residues. V shed 6 bases, J shed 7 bases, and the junction held 9 bases outside the gene matches. Per germline, CDR1 LNHDA and CDR2 SQIVND (reference sequence). CDR3 nucleotide sequence: TGTGCCAGTAGCAGACAGGGCACCGGGAATTCACCCCTCCACTTT. It yields the protein CASSRQGTGNSPLHF. The entire variable domain, with the rest obtained from reference TRBV19 and TRBJ1-6, is as follows: DGGITQSPKYLFRKEGQNVTLSCEQNLNHDAMYWYRQDPGQGLRLIYYSQIVNDFQKGDIAEGYSVSREKKESFPLTVTSAQKNPTAFYLCASSRQGTGNSPLHFGNGTRLTVT.

The J gene is TRBJ2-3, the V gene TRBV30; D is perhaps TRBD2 (5 bases). The CDR3 consists of 17 residues. Trimming left V 3 bases short and J 0 bases short, with 19 bases between. Per the germline V gene, CDR1 is GTSNPN and CDR2 is SVGIG (reference sequence). The CDR3 spells CAWRKRGLAPSTDTQYF. The CDR3 DNA is TGTGCCTGGAGGAAGCGCGGGTTAGCGCCGAGCACAGATACGCAGTATTTT.

The rearrangement uses TRBV3-1 (or the pseudogene TRBV3-2) and TRBJ2-1; D is undetermined. Trimming took off 1 base at V and 10 bases at J, with 14 bases between the two ends. The CDR3 extends over 14 amino acids. Germline loops: CDR1 LGHDT, CDR2 YNNKEL (reference sequence). The CDR3 reads CASSQVPGLVEQFF. For the CDR3, the DNA is TGTGCCAGCAGCCAAGTCCCAGGCCTCGTAGAGCAGTTCTTC.

The V gene is TRBV6-5, the J gene TRBJ2-3; 8 nucleotides agree with TRBD2. Germline loops: CDR1 MNHEY, CDR2 SVGAGI. V lost 6 bases, J lost 2 bases, and 4 bases stayed unmatched. The CDR3 consists of 14 residues. CDR3 sequence reads: CASRAGGDTDTQYF. The CDR3 region has the DNA TGTGCCAGCAGGGCCGGGGGGGACACAGATACGCAGTATTTT.

This rearrangement joins TRBV5-1 to TRBJ2-3; D is unresolved. This CDR3 contains 14 residues. Germline V gives CDR1 SGHRS, CDR2 YFSETQ. Trimming removed 0 bases at V and 2 bases at J, with 7 bases between. CDR3 bases: TGCGCCAGCAGCTTGGGCGAGATCACAGATACGCAGTATTTT. Protein sequence: CASSLGEITDTQYF.

As DNA, the CDR3 is TGTGCCAGCAGCTTGCGGGGGGGTGTTGCTGAAGCTTTCTTT. It yields the protein CASSLRGGVAEAFF. The rearrangement uses TRBV5-5 and TRBJ1-1; TRBD1 is a possible D gene (5 bases). The germline V gene has CDR1 SGHKS and CDR2 YYEKEE (reference sequence). V lost 1 base to trimming and J lost 6 bases, with 13 bases between them. This CDR3 is 14 amino acids long.

This clone showed up just once. The V gene is TRBV11-1, the J gene TRBJ2-1; perhaps TRBD1 as D (5 bases). CDR1 and CDR2 from the germline V gene are SGHAT and FQDESV (reference sequence). This CDR3 is built from 15 residues. The V and J ends lost 1 base and 6 bases respectively, with 13 bases between them. CDR3 in amino acids: CASSLGQGMGNEQFF. In DNA form, the CDR3 reads TGTGCCAGCAGCTTAGGCCAGGGAATGGGCAATGAGCAGTTCTTC.

The CDR3 protein is CASSINLISPYEQYF. The CDR3 nucleotides are TGTGCCAGTAGTATCAATCTAATTTCCCCCTACGAGCAGTACTTC. The chain carries TRBV19 and TRBJ2-7; no reliable D call. Trimming cost V 3 bases and J 2 bases, with 14 bases left between them. The CDR3 runs to 15 residues. The germline gives CDR1 LNHDA, CDR2 SQIVND (reference sequence).

This clone has just one count. The chain recombines TRBV27 with TRBJ1-6, with a weak D call TRBD1 (5 bases). V gave up 5 bases and J gave up 7 bases, with 12 bases separating them. CDR1 and CDR2 from the germline V gene are MNHEY and SMNVEV (reference sequence). The CDR3 consists of 14 residues. The CDR3 nucleotides are TGTGCCAGCAGTCCGACGCAGGGAAATTCACCCCTCCACTTT. This encodes CASSPTQGNSPLHF.

This clone was detected once. This CDR3 is CASSPTGNQPQHF. The CDR3 DNA is TGTGCCAGCAGTCCTACAGGGAATCAGCCCCAGCATTTT. V usage is TRBV12-3 or TRBV12-4 and J usage is TRBJ1-5, with a weak D call TRBD1 (6 bases). The V gene lost 5 bases and the J gene lost 4 bases, with 9 bases spanning the gap. The CDR3 is made up of 13 amino acids.

V is TRBV15 and J is TRBJ1-1; 8 bases line up with TRBD1. The CDR3 spans 14 residues. Germline V CDR1 and CDR2: LNHNV, YYDKDF (reference sequence). V was clipped by 4 bases and J by 7 bases; unmatched bases: 8. CDR3 DNA sequence: TGTGCCACCAGCAAAGACGCAGGGGGCAGTGAAGCTTTCTTT. This sequence encodes CATSKDAGGSEAFF.

This rearrangement joins TRBV5-6 to TRBJ2-1, with a tentative D call TRBD2 (5 bases). The CDR3 is 13 residues long. Trimming stripped 4 bases from V and 5 bases from J, with 10 bases between. Germline assignment: CDR1 SGHDT and CDR2 YYEEEE. CDR3 protein: CASSPRLNNEQFF. CDR3 nucleotides: TGTGCCAGCAGCCCCAGACTAAACAATGAGCAGTTCTTC.

The genes are TRBV5-6 and TRBJ1-3, with D perhaps TRBD1 (6 bases). CDR3 length: 14 amino acids. Germline V gives CDR1 SGHDT, CDR2 YYEEEE. V dropped 2 bases and J dropped 1 base, with 7 bases sitting between them. The CDR3: CASSFTGSGNTIYF. DNA for the CDR3: TGTGCCAGCAGCTTTACAGGGTCTGGAAACACCATATATTTT. The full variable domain, completed using reference TRBV5-6 and TRBJ1-3, is DAGVTQSPTHLIKTRGQQVTLRCSPKSGHDTVSWYQQALGQGPQFIFQYYEEEERQRGNFPDRFSGHQFPNYSSELNVNALLLGDSALYLCASSFTGSGNTIYFGEGSWLTVV.

This clone was counted a single time. This chain connects TRBV27 to TRBJ2-2, with 12 bases that match TRBD2. Germline-derived CDR1 and CDR2 are MNHEY and SMNVEV (reference sequence). This CDR3 is 17 amino acids long. Unmatched junction bases numbered 12, after V lost 7 bases and J lost 6 bases. The CDR3 DNA is TGTGCCAGCACCATGACTAGACTAGCGGGAGTGCCCGGGGAGCTGTTTTTT. It specifies CASTMTRLAGVPGELFF.

The chain couples TRBV6-6 to TRBJ2-7; TRBD1 is a possible D gene (6 bases). In germline, CDR1 is MNHNY, CDR2 SVGAGI (reference sequence). This CDR3 region has 13 residues. The V and J ends lost 6 bases and 3 bases respectively, with 12 bases between them. The DNA for the CDR3 is TGTGCCAGCAGCACCGGACAGCTCTACGAGCAGTACTTC. The encoded protein is CASSTGQLYEQYF.